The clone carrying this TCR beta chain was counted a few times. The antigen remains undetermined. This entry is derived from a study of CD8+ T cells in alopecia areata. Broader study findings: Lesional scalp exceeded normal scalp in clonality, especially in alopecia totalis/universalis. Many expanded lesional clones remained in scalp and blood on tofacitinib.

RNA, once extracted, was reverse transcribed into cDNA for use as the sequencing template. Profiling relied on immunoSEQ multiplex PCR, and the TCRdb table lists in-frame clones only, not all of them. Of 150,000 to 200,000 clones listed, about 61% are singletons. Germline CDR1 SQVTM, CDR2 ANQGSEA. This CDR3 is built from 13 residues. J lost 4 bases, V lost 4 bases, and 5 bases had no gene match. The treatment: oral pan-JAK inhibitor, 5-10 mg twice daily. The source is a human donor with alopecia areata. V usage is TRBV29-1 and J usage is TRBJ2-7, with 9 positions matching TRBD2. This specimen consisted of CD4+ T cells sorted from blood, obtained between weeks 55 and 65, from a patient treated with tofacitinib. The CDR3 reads CSVGPSGAYEQYF. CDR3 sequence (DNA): TGCAGCGTTGGCCCTAGCGGGGCTTACGAGCAGTACTTC.